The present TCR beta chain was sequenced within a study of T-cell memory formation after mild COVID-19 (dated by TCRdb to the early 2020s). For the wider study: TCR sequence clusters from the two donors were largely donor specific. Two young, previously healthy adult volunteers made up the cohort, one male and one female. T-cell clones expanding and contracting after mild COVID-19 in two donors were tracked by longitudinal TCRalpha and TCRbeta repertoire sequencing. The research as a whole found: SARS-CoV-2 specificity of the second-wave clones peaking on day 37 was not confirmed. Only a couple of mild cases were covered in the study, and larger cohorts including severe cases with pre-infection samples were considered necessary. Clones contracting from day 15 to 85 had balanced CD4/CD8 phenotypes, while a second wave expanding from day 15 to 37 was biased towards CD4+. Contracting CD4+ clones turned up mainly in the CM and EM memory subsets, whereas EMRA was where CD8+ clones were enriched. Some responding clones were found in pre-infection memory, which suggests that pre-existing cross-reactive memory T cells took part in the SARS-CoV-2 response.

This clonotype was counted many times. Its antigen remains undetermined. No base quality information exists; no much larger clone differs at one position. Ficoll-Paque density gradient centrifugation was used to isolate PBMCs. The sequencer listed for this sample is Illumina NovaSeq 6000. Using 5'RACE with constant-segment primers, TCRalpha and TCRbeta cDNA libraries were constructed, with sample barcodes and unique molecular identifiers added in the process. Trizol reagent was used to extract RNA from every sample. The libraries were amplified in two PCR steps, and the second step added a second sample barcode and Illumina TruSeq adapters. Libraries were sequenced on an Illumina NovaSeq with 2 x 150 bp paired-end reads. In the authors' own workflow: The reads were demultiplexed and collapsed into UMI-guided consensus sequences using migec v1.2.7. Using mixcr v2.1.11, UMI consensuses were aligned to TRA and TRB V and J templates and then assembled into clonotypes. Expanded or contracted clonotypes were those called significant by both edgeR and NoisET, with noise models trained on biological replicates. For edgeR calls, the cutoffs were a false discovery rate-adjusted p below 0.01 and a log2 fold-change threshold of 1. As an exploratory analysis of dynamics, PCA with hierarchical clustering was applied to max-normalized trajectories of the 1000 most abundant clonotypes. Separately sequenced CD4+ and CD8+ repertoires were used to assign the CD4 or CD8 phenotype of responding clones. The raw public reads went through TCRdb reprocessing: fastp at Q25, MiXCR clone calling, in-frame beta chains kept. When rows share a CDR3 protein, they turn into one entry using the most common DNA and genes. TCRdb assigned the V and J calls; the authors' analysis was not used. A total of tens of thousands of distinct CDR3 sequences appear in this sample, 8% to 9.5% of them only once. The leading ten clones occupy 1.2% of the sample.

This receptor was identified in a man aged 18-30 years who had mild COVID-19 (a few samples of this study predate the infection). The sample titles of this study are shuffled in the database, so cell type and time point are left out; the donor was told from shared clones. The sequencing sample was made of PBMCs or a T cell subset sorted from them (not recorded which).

The nucleotides are TGCGCCAGCAGCGCGGTTGCGGACGTTGGCTATGAGCAGTTCTTC. It specifies CASSAVADVGYEQFF. The chain is encoded by TRBV5-1 joined to TRBJ2-1; a confident D gene designation cannot be given. V and J are truncated by 4 bases and 8 bases respectively, leaving an intervening sequence of 19 bases. Taken from the germline V gene, the CDR1 and CDR2 loops are SGHRS and YFSETQ. The CDR3, cysteine through phenylalanine, is 15 amino acids long. The read is trimmed to its CDR3 DNA, 45 bases read in frame from base 1.